This T cell receptor (beta chain) was captured in a study of T cell repertoires in cytomegalovirus infection. Study-level background: Indications of both CMV infection and matching HLA type were provided by public TCR beta signatures.

The V end lost 1 base, the J end lost 3 bases, and 14 bases lay between the germline ends. Per the germline V gene, CDR1 is SGHVS and CDR2 is FQNEAQ. This CDR3 spans 16 amino acids. This clonotype was counted at least ten times. Its antigen is not known. Findings and limits, study-wide: Clonotypes of TCR beta that were HLA-C-restricted and CMV-specific dominated the ex vivo response. Identification of carriers of CMV plus the relevant HLA was achieved through cumulative public TCR beta family frequency.

TCRdb ran MiXCR on the reads and lists one entry per CDR3 protein. The data hold 150,000 to 180,000 distinct CDR3 sequences, with 20% to 30% observed a single time. This chain connects TRBV7-8 to TRBJ2-3; D possibly corresponds to TRBD2 (6 bases). What was sequenced was PBMCs. The sequence derives from a human donor in good health (CMV status not recorded). Some clones in this sample may be carry-over from other donors' samples. CDR3 bases: TGTGCCAGCAGCTTAGAGGCGGGGCGCGAAACAGATACGCAGTATTTT. Protein product: CASSLEAGRETDTQYF. Full variable domain (missing parts from reference TRBV7-8 and TRBJ2-3): GAGVSQSPRYKVAKRGQDVALRCDPISGHVSLFWYQQALGQGPEFLTYFQNEAQLDKSGLPSDRFFAERPEGSVSTLKIQRTQQEDSAVYLCASSLEAGRETDTQYFGPGTRLTVL.